The following is a T cell receptor beta chain sequence with its context. What it binds is unknown. The Oncomine TCR Beta short-read assay was applied to DNA of cultured CD4+ T cells. Each CDR3 protein is one row after TCRdb ran MiXCR on the PCR reads. The sample shows 15,000 to 20,000 distinct CDR3 sequences, 60% to 80% of them seen only once. This entry is derived from a study of vaccination and CD4 T cells after COVID-19. Study details: Overlapping spike peptides from SARS-CoV-2, HCoV-NL63, HCoV-OC43 and HCoV-229E served to stimulate the cells.

Germline V CDR1 and CDR2: DFQATT, SNEGSKA (reference sequence). The CDR3 consists of 13 residues. Deletions cut 3 bases from V and 1 base from J, with 8 bases between. Sample treatment: approximately nine-day PBMC culture with coronavirus spike peptide pools or control peptides (ViraFEST assay). Following expansion of antigen-specific T cells with peptide pools, ViraFEST then sequenced TCRs. After being plated at two million per well, PBMCs were cultured with 10 IU/ml IL-2 and around 9.3 ug/ml peptide pools. Negative selection purified CD4+ T cells after about 11 days of culture. This receptor was obtained from a human donor who had recovered from COVID-19. The sample taken for sequencing was CD4+ T cells from blood, cultured in vitro. The V call is TRBV20-1, the J call TRBJ2-3; D remains unclear. The CDR3 DNA is TGCAGTGCTAGTATCGAACGCACAGATACGCAGTATTTT. Protein: CSASIERTDTQYF.